The T cell receptor beta chain under discussion was sequenced for a study of control samples from healthy donors and cancer patients. The V and J ends lost 3 bases and 7 bases respectively, with 7 bases between them. The CDR3 extends over 12 amino acids. Germline lookup yields CDR1 MDHEN and CDR2 SYDVKM. Here immunoSEQ multiplex PCR was the method, and the copy in TCRdb shows in-frame clones only, minus some. The table includes about 51,000 clones, 80% detected once. Sample: blood. The rearrangement joins TRBV28 to TRBJ1-5; D remains unclear. This sequence originates from a man between 65 and 79 years old in good health. CDR3 nucleotide sequence: TGTGCCAGCAGTTTGGCCTCCCAGCCCCAGCATTTT. Its translation is CASSLASQPQHF.